Listed below are T cell receptor beta chains from one sample, sequenced in a study of OX40 agonist ivuxolimab in advanced cancers. Assay used: immunoSEQ multiplex PCR; TCRdb lists only in-frame clones, some missing. The table shows approximately 58,000 clones, with approximately 86% occurring only once. The sequenced sample was CD4+ or CD8+ T cells sorted from blood, obtained in a trial of the OX40 agonist ivuxolimab. Receptors originate from an adult with an advanced solid tumor such as melanoma, head and neck, liver or kidney cancer. Both conserved end residues are part of each CDR3. Fields, in order: clone size, D gene, J gene, V gene, CDR3 protein, CDR3 DNA. The D gene is left open where the match is weak. Clone size is given for some rows only: seen once, a few or many times, or a class if the clone is expanded.

>.|TRBD2|TRBJ2-3|TRBV7-8
CASSFKGGGADTQYF
TGTGCCAGCAGCTTCAAGGGCGGGGGAGCGGATACGCAGTATTTT
>.|TRBD1|TRBJ2-1|TRBV11-3
CASSRGQGIYNEQFF
TGTGCCAGCAGCCGAGGACAGGGCATTTACAATGAGCAGTTCTTC
>.|.|TRBJ2-1|TRBV27
CASRFSSSASSYNEQFF
TGTGCCAGCAGATTTTCCTCGTCGGCGAGCTCCTACAATGAGCAGTTCTTC
>.|.|TRBJ1-2|TRBV7-9
CASSLNSGHYGYTF
TGTGCCAGCAGCTTAAATTCTGGTCACTATGGCTACACCTTC
>.|.|TRBJ2-5|TRBV29-1
CSVSNKRPSTLRTETQYF
TGCAGCGTTTCTAACAAGAGACCCAGTACTCTTCGAACTGAGACCCAGTACTTC
>once|TRBD2|TRBJ2-3|TRBV7-9
CASSFGWTSGSTDTQYF
TGTGCCAGCAGCTTTGGATGGACTAGCGGCAGCACAGATACGCAGTATTTT
>.|.|TRBJ2-1|TRBV29-1
CSVEATAIKNNEQFF
TGCAGCGTCGAAGCGACAGCAATAAAAAACAATGAGCAGTTCTTC
>.|.|TRBJ2-1|TRBV12-1
CASSSQRSRDNEQFF
TGTGCCAGCAGCTCCCAGCGGAGCCGAGACAATGAGCAGTTCTTC
>.|.|TRBJ2-7|TRBV6-6
CASSPPGGAGDEQYF
TGTGCCAGCAGCCCCCCCGGAGGGGCGGGTGACGAGCAGTACTTC
>few|TRBD2|TRBJ2-3|TRBV5-1
CASSLVLAGGSGDTQYF
TGCGCCAGCAGCTTGGTTCTAGCGGGAGGTTCCGGAGATACGCAGTATTTT
>.|.|TRBJ2-6|TRBV12-5
CASGSVSAGQSRANVLTF
TGTGCTAGTGGTAGTGTTAGTGCAGGACAAAGTCGGGCCAACGTCCTGACTTTC
>.|.|TRBJ2-7|TRBV18
CASSPNLQDEQYF
TGTGCCAGCTCACCAAACCTTCAAGACGAGCAGTACTTC
>.|.|TRBJ2-7|TRBV7-2
CASSLVSGTTSYEQYF
TGTGCCAGCAGCTTAGTCTCCGGGACAACCTCTTACGAGCAGTACTTC
>.|.|TRBJ2-4|TRBV5-4
CASSLSVGEAKNIQYF
TGTGCCAGCAGCTTATCAGTGGGGGAGGCCAAAAACATTCAGTACTTC
>.|TRBD1|TRBJ1-4|TRBV7-9
CASSLDNRGHEKLFF
TGTGCCAGCAGCTTAGATAACAGGGGGCATGAAAAACTGTTTTTT
>.|.|TRBJ1-2|TRBV4-1
CASSPPHKEDYYGYTF
TGCGCCAGCAGCCCCCCTCATAAGGAGGATTACTATGGCTACACCTTC
>.|.|TRBJ1-1|TRBV28
CASSLSWVNTEAFF
TGTGCCAGCAGTTTAAGCTGGGTGAACACTGAAGCTTTCTTT
>.|.|TRBJ2-5|TRBV2
CASSEAVSNLSETQYF
TGTGCCAGCAGTGAAGCGGTTAGCAACTTAAGCGAGACCCAGTACTTC
>few|TRBD2|TRBJ2-1|TRBV6-1
CASMVAGASEQFF
TGTGCCAGCATGGTAGCGGGAGCTAGTGAGCAGTTCTTC
>.|TRBD1|TRBJ1-1|TRBV6-5
CATGGQGGPEAFF
TGTGCCACGGGGGGACAGGGGGGCCCTGAAGCTTTCTTT
>.|.|TRBJ2-2|TRBV10-3
CAISPRGPNTGELFF
TGTGCCATCAGCCCCAGAGGGCCTAACACCGGGGAGCTGTTTTTT
>.|.|TRBJ2-5|TRBV9
CASSSQGSREETQYF
TGTGCCAGCAGCTCCCAGGGTAGTCGGGAAGAGACCCAGTACTTC
>.|TRBD2|TRBJ2-2|TRBV5-4
CASSLPPSGRARAGELFF
TGTGCCAGCTCCTTACCCCCTAGCGGGAGGGCGAGGGCCGGGGAGCTGTTTTTT
>.|TRBD2|TRBJ2-7|TRBV5-1
CASSLRREQGEQYF
TGCGCCAGCAGCTTGAGGCGGGAGCAGGGCGAGCAGTACTTC
>.|.|TRBJ2-6|TRBV10-3
CAISPSGAGANVLTF
TGTGCCATCAGTCCCTCGGGGGCTGGGGCCAACGTCCTGACTTTC
>.|.|TRBJ2-7|TRBV11-3
CASSGQRANYEQYF
TGTGCCAGCAGCGGACAGAGGGCAAACTACGAGCAGTACTTC
>.|.|TRBJ2-3|TRBV11-2
CASRTGSDTQYF
TGTGCCAGCAGGACGGGGTCAGATACGCAGTATTTT
>.|TRBD2|TRBJ2-1|TRBV11-2
CASRLASGNEQFF
TGTGCCAGCAGACTAGCGAGTGGCAATGAGCAGTTCTTC
>.|TRBD2|TRBJ2-3|TRBV27
CASSFRAESLSGTSDTQYF
TGTGCCAGCAGTTTTAGGGCCGAATCCCTTAGCGGGACCTCAGATACGCAGTATTTT
>.|.|TRBJ1-4|TRBV6-6
CASRRGQASHEKLFF
TGTGCCAGCCGTAGAGGGCAGGCCTCTCATGAAAAACTGTTTTTT
>few|TRBD1|TRBJ2-3|TRBV5-1
CASGTGGTDTQYF
TGCGCCAGTGGAACAGGGGGCACAGATACGCAGTATTTT
>.|TRBD2|TRBJ2-7|TRBV29-1
CSVDGSSGAYEQYF
TGCAGCGTTGATGGCTCTAGCGGGGCCTACGAGCAGTACTTC
>.|.|TRBJ1-2|TRBV7-2
CASSLFGTTNYGYTF
TGTGCCAGCAGCTTATTTGGGACCACTAACTATGGCTACACCTTC
>.|.|TRBJ1-3|TRBV18
CASSQYGGDGSSGNTIYF
TGTGCCAGCTCACAATACGGAGGGGACGGAAGCTCTGGAAACACCATATATTTT